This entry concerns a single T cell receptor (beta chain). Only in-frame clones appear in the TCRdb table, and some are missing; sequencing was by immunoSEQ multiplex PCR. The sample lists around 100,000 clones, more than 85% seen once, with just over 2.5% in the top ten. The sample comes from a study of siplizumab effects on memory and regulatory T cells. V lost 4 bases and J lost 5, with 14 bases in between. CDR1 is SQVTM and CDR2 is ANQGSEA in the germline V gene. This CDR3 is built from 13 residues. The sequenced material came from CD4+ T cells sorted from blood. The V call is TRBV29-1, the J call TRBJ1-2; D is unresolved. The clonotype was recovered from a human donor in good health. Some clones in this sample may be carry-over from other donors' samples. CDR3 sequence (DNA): TGCAGCGTTGTATGGGGAAGTGGATATGGCTACACCTTC. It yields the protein CSVVWGSGYGYTF.